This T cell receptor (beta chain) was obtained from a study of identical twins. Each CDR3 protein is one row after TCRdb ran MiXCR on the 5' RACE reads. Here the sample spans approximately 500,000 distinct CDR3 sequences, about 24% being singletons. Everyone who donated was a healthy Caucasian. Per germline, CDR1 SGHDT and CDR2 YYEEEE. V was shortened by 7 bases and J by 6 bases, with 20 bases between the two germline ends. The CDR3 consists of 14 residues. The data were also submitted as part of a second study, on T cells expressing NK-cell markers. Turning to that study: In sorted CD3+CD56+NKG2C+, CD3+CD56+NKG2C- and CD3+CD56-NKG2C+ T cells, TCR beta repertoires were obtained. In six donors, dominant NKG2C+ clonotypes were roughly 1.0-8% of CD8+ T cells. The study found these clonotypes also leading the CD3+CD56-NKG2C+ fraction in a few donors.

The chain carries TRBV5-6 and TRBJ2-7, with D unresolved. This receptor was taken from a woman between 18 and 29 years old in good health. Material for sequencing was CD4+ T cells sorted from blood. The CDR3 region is CASADLASVGEQYF. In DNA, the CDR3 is TGTGCCAGCGCTGACTTGGCCTCCGTGGGCGAGCAGTACTTC. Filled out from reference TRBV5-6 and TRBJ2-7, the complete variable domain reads DAGVTQSPTHLIKTRGQQVTLRCSPKSGHDTVSWYQQALGQGPQFIFQYYEEEERQRGNFPDRFSGHQFPNYSSELNVNALLLGDSALYLCASADLASVGEQYFGPGTRLTVT.